A selection of T cell receptor beta chains follows, all from one sample in a study of cytomegalovirus exposure and HLA in healthy donors. TCRdb keeps only in-frame clones here, not all; method: immunoSEQ multiplex PCR. The profile shows about 77,000 clones, around 78% of them singletons. The sequenced sample consisted of PBMCs. These receptor sequences come from a man aged 35 to 55 in good health and CMV-seronegative. CDR3s include the opening cysteine and the closing phenylalanine or tryptophan. A D gene is named only where the DNA matches it firmly. Not every row has a clone size; where given, it reads once, few, many or a size class.

TRBJ1-5 | 17 | NA | TRBD1 | TRBV25-1 | CASSPSGDRVGNQPQHF | TGTGCCAGCAGCCCCTCTGGTGACAGGGTAGGAAATCAGCCCCAGCATTTT
TRBJ2-5 | 14 | NA | TRBD1 | TRBV19 | CASRPTGPQETQYF | TGTGCCAGTAGGCCGACAGGGCCACAAGAGACCCAGTACTTC
TRBJ1-2 | 16 | NA | NA | TRBV5-1 | CASSLETFTSGYGYTF | TGCGCCAGCAGCTTGGAGACGTTCACTTCGGGCTATGGCTACACCTTC
TRBJ2-7 | 14 | NA | NA | TRBV6-1 | CASRETGSPREQYF | TGTGCTAGCAGAGAGACAGGCTCCCCTAGAGAGCAGTACTTC
TRBJ1-2 | 14 | NA | TRBD1 | TRBV28 | CASSLSTGGYGYPF | TGTGCCAGCAGTCTTTCGACAGGGGGGTATGGCTACCCCTTC
TRBJ1-5 | 13 | NA | NA | TRBV28 | CASRGGAYQPQHF | TGTGCCAGCCGGGGGGGGGCTTATCAGCCCCAGCATTTT
TRBJ2-7 | 15 | once | NA | TRBV27 | CASSLSIGVGYEQYF | TGTGCCAGCAGTTTATCTATAGGGGTGGGCTACGAGCAGTACTTC
TRBJ2-5 | 16 | NA | TRBD1 | TRBV5-6 | CASSLTGQGVQETQYF | TGTGCCAGCAGCCTAACGGGACAGGGAGTACAAGAGACCCAGTACTTC
TRBJ2-3 | 13 | NA | TRBD1 | TRBV7-9 | CASSFPDRVAQYF | TGTGCCAGCAGCTTTCCCGACAGGGTTGCGCAGTATTTT
TRBJ2-3 | 14 | NA | NA | TRBV6-5 | CASSYSRGINTQYF | TGTGCCAGCAGTTACTCGAGGGGGATAAATACGCAGTATTTT
TRBJ2-1 | 16 | NA | TRBD1 | TRBV6-5 | CASSYSTGVSYNEQFF | TGTGCCAGCAGTTACTCGACAGGGGTTTCCTACAATGAGCAGTTCTTC
TRBJ1-3 | 13 | NA | NA | TRBV6-6 | CASGWGEGNTIYF | TGTGCCAGCGGTTGGGGGGAAGGAAACACCATATATTTT
TRBJ1-1 | 12 | NA | NA | TRBV28 | CASSLGQPEAFF | TGTGCCAGCAGTTTAGGGCAGCCTGAAGCTTTCTTT
TRBJ2-1 | 15 | NA | TRBD1 | TRBV5-1 | CASSPGQDSYNEQFF | TGCGCCAGCAGCCCGGGACAGGACTCCTACAATGAGCAGTTCTTC
TRBJ1-4 | 13 | NA | TRBD1 | TRBV19 | CASSDRGGEKLFF | TGTGCCAGTAGCGACAGGGGCGGAGAAAAACTGTTTTTT
TRBJ2-4 | 15 | NA | NA | TRBV28 | CASSSSGSLKNIQYF | TGTGCCAGCAGTTCCTCCGGGAGTCTCAAAAACATTCAGTACTTC
TRBJ2-7 | 15 | NA | NA | TRBV4-3 | CASSQGPEGAYEQYF | TGCGCCAGCAGCCAAGGACCTGAGGGGGCCTACGAGCAGTACTTC
TRBJ1-5 | 17 | few | TRBD1 | TRBV19 | CASSRGTGAISNQPQHF | TGTGCCAGTAGTAGGGGGACAGGGGCGATTAGCAATCAGCCCCAGCATTTT
TRBJ1-2 | 11 | NA | NA | TRBV5-1 | CASGEGYGYTF | TGCGCCAGCGGGGAGGGATATGGCTACACCTTC
TRBJ2-7 | 12 | NA | NA | TRBV29-1 | CSVVGSPYEQYF | TGCAGCGTTGTCGGTTCACCCTACGAGCAGTACTTC
TRBJ2-7 | 15 | NA | NA | TRBV7-9 | CASSLEGGLPNEQYF | TGTGCCAGCAGCCTAGAGGGCGGGCTTCCTAACGAGCAGTACTTC
TRBJ1-2 | 13 | NA | TRBD1 | TRBV6-5 | CASGGTGFYGYPF | TGTGCCAGCGGCGGGACAGGCTTCTATGGCTACCCCTTC